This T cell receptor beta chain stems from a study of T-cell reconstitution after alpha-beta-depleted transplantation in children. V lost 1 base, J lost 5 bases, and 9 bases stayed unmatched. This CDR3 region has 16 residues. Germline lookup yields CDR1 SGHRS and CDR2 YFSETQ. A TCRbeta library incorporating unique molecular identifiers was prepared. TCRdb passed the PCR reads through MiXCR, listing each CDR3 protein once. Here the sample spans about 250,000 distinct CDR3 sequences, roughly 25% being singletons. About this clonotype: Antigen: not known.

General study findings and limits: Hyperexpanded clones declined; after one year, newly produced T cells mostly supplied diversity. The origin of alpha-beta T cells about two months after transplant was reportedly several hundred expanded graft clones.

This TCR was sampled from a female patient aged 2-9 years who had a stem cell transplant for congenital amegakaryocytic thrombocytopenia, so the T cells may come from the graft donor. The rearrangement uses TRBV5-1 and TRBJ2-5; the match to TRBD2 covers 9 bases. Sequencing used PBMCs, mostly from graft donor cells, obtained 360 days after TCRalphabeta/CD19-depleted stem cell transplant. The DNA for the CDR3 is TGCGCCAGCAGCTTGCTCAGCGGGGGGTTATTGGAGACCCAGTACTTC. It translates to CASSLLSGGLLETQYF.